The clone carrying this T cell receptor beta chain has more than one count but fewer than ten. Antigen specificity is unknown. Treatment described: oral pan-JAK inhibitor, 5-10 mg twice daily. Sorting from PBMCs produced CD4+ and CD8+ T cells. It was cDNA, reverse transcribed from extracted RNA, that served as the sequencing template. TCRdb's copy holds only in-frame clones and misses some; the assay was immunoSEQ multiplex PCR. The sample has about 150,000 clones; 45% to 65% are singletons. The entry originates in a study of CD8+ T cells in alopecia areata. The germline V gene has CDR1 WNHNN and CDR2 SYGVQD (reference sequence). Trimming cost V 6 bases and J 0 bases, with 15 bases left between them. This CDR3 is 16 amino acids long. Whole-study findings and limits: Many expanded lesional clones persisted in scalp and blood during tofacitinib. Clonality in the scalp and expanded CD8+ clones ranked among the top 100 were significantly decreased by tofacitinib. Affected lesional scalp, above all in alopecia totalis/universalis, was more clonal than normal scalp.

The chain is built from TRBV10-1 and TRBJ2-1; D is unclear. The receptor was isolated from a human donor with alopecia areata. The sample here was CD8+ T cells sorted from blood, taken at week 4, from a patient treated with tofacitinib. The CDR3 loop is CASSPVSVSSYNEQFF. The CDR3 nucleotides read TGCGCCAGCAGCCCCGTGAGTGTTAGCTCCTACAATGAGCAGTTCTTC.